This record looks at one T cell receptor (beta chain) sequence and its context. Its antigen is currently unknown. TCRdb used MiXCR to reprocess the reads, holding one entry per CDR3 protein. Of about 900,000 distinct CDR3 sequences listed, around 32% are singletons. The data are from a study of T cell repertoires in cytomegalovirus infection. Study as a whole: HLA-B-restricted CMV epitopes that are well studied were used alongside recently identified HLA-C-restricted ones. Public TCR beta signatures indicated both CMV infection and matching HLA type.

V dropped 0 bases and J dropped 4; count of bases not matched to a gene: 9. This CDR3 is built from 18 residues. Germline CDR1 and CDR2: SGHRS and YFSETQ. V gene TRBV5-1 combines with J gene TRBJ2-1, with 11 bases fitting TRBD2. The source of this sequence is a human donor in good health (CMV status not recorded). Some clones in this sample may be carry-over from other donors' samples. The source material was cultured CD8+ T cells from PBMCs, sampled from culture after CMV antigen stimulation. CDR3 residues: CASSLVPSGGSPYNEQFF. CDR3 sequence (DNA): TGCGCCAGCAGCTTGGTCCCTAGCGGGGGGTCCCCGTACAATGAGCAGTTCTTC.